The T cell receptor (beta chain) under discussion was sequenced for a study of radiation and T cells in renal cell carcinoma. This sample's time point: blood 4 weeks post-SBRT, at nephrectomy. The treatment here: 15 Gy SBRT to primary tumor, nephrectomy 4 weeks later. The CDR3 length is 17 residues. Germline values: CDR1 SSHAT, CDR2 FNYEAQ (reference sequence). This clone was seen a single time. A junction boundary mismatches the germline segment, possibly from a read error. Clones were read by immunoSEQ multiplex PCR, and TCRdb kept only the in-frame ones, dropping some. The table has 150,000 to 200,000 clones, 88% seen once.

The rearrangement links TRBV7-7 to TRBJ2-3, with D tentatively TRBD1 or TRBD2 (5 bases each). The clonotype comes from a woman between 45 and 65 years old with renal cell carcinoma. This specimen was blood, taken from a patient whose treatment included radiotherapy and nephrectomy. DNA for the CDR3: TGTGCTAGCAGCTTAGCGACCCGGGACCCACACACAGATACGCAGTATTTT. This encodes CASSLATRDPHTDTQYF.